A selection of T cell receptor beta chains follows, all from one sample in a study of blood T cell repertoires in COVID-19. Measured with immunoSEQ multiplex PCR; TCRdb has only the in-frame clones, and not every one. The data show 240,000 or so clones, with approximately 85% seen just once and around 1.9% held by the top ten. Sequencing was carried out using PBMCs or T cells enriched from blood (not recorded which). These receptors all come from a woman between 45 and 60 years old who had recovered from COVID-19. Each CDR3 is given with its conserved first and last residue. Fields, in order: V gene, clone size, J gene, D gene, CDR3 DNA, CDR3 protein. D genes are given only for firm matches. The size entry is marked missing in some rows and otherwise reads once, few, many or a size class.

TRBV6-2/TRBV6-3	NA	TRBJ2-7	TRBD1	TGTGCCAGCAGTTCCCCCGGGACAGCCTCCTACGAGCAGTACTTC	CASSSPGTASYEQYF
TRBV5-4	NA	TRBJ1-6	NA	TGTGCCAGCAGCTTCGGTGACAGGAGGAATTCACCCCTCCACTTT	CASSFGDRRNSPLHF
TRBV7-2	NA	TRBJ1-1	TRBD1	TGTGCCAGCAGCTGGGGGGACAGAGTGAACACTGAAGCTTTCTTT	CASSWGDRVNTEAFF
TRBV4-1	NA	TRBJ1-6	NA	TGCGCCAGCAGCCAACCTGGCAGGAATTCACCCCTCCACTTT	CASSQPGRNSPLHF
TRBV7-8	NA	TRBJ1-4	NA	TGTGCCAGCAGCTTAGCAATCACGCAGGGTGAAAAACTGTTTTTT	CASSLAITQGEKLFF
TRBV4-2	once	TRBJ1-6	NA	TGTGCCAGCAGCCAAGAGGGCGGGCGGAGCGGTGGGTTTTCACCCCTCCACTTT	CASSQEGGRSGGFSPLHF
TRBV14	NA	TRBJ2-3	TRBD1	TGTGCCAGCAGCCATGATCCCCTGGACAGGGGCGACATCACAGATACGCAGTATTTT	CASSHDPLDRGDITDTQYF
TRBV19	NA	TRBJ2-4	NA	TGTGCCAGTAACCCTAGGACAGGGAGGCGGGAGATTCAGTACTTC	CASNPRTGRREIQYF
TRBV4-2	once	TRBJ1-2	NA	TGTGCCAGCAGCCAGATGCAGGGGAATAACTATGGCTACACCTTC	CASSQMQGNNYGYTF
TRBV19	NA	TRBJ1-2	NA	TGTGCCAGTACCCCAGACAGCTATGGCTACACCTTC	CASTPDSYGYTF
TRBV27	NA	TRBJ2-7	NA	TGTGCCAGCAGGCCAAGCGGTGGTATCGCCTACGAGCAGTACTTC	CASRPSGGIAYEQYF
TRBV6-1	NA	TRBJ1-1	NA	TGTGCCAGCAGTGAAGAACGCACAAACACTGAAGCTTTCTTT	CASSEERTNTEAFF
TRBV9	NA	TRBJ2-5	TRBD2	TGTGCCAGCAGCCCCCGCGGGGGAGAGACCCAGTACTTC	CASSPRGGETQYF
TRBV30	few	TRBJ1-6	TRBD1	TGTGCCTGGACCACGGGACAGGGACCAATGTATAATTCACCCCTCCACTTT	CAWTTGQGPMYNSPLHF
TRBV7-3	few	TRBJ1-5	NA	TGTGCCAGCAGCCTGAATACGGACAGTTTCCAGCATTTT	CASSLNTDSFQHF
TRBV6-5	NA	TRBJ1-4	NA	TGTGCCAGCAGTTCCGGACAAACTGAAAAACTGTTTTTT	CASSSGQTEKLFF
TRBV19	few	TRBJ2-1	TRBD2	TGTGCCAGTAAGCTAGCGGGATACAATGAGCAGTTCTTC	CASKLAGYNEQFF